This T cell receptor beta chain was identified during a study of regulatory T cells in long-lasting Graves disease. For the study at large: Antithyroid drugs had been taken by newly diagnosed Graves' patients for under 3 months.

Assembly of TCR beta libraries relied on iRepertoire HTBI primers together with Arm-PCR of CDR3 regions. From the multiplex PCR reads, TCRdb called clonotypes with MiXCR, one entry per CDR3 protein. The repertoire holds a few hundred thousand distinct CDR3 sequences, with 16% as singletons. The length of the CDR3 is 13 residues. Germline V gene data show CDR1 as MNHEY and CDR2 as SMNVEV (reference sequence). Trimming cost V 1 base and J 12 bases; bases outside gene matches: 7. Regarding time point: newly diagnosed GD, antithyroid drugs for less than 3 months. RNA extracted from PBMCs served as the sequencing template. This sample was shared with a second study, whose subject was T cells in Graves' hyperthyroidism and ophthalmopathy. From that report: A 13 V-J signature model discriminated ophthalmopathy versus stable hyperthyroidism.

The sample in question was peripheral blood mononuclear cells (PBMCs), obtained at new diagnosis, from a patient treated with antithyroid drugs. The V gene is TRBV27, the J gene TRBJ2-3; 7 bases fit TRBD2. The clonotype was recovered from a man in his forties or fifties with Graves disease. In DNA, the CDR3 is TGTGCCAGCAGTTTATTGGGCGGGGGTTTTCAGTATTTT. It codes for CASSLLGGGFQYF.